A selection of T cell receptor beta chains follows, all from one sample in a study of cytotoxic CD8 clonotypes in ibrutinib-treated CLL. The protocol was immunoSEQ multiplex PCR, while the TCRdb copy is restricted to in-frame clones and leaves out a portion. The data contain about 300,000 clones, approximately 76% of them singletons. The material was PBMCs, obtained at disease progression, from a patient treated with ibrutinib. The receptors come from a human donor with chronic lymphocytic leukemia. Both conserved end residues are part of each CDR3. A D gene is named only where the DNA matches it firmly. Clone size is stated in some rows and not others, as once, few, many or a class when expanded.

j_gene: TRBJ2-6; d_gene: NA; v_gene: TRBV5-1; abundance: NA; len: 16; CDR3aa: CASSPTAFSGANVLTF; CDR3nt: TGCGCCAGCAGCCCTACAGCGTTCTCTGGGGCCAACGTCCTGACTTTC
j_gene: TRBJ2-7; d_gene: NA; v_gene: TRBV4-1; abundance: NA; len: 15; CDR3aa: CASSPGTLGSYEQYF; CDR3nt: TGCGCCAGCAGCCCCGGGACTCTAGGTTCCTACGAGCAGTACTTC
j_gene: TRBJ1-5; d_gene: TRBD1; v_gene: TRBV19; abundance: NA; len: 17; CDR3aa: CASSMLTGFYSNQPQHF; CDR3nt: TGTGCCAGTAGTATGTTGACAGGGTTCTATAGCAATCAGCCCCAGCATTTT
j_gene: TRBJ2-7; d_gene: TRBD2; v_gene: TRBV2; abundance: NA; len: 14; CDR3aa: CASNSGGRSYEQYF; CDR3nt: TGTGCCAGCAACTCGGGAGGTCGTTCCTACGAGCAGTACTTC
j_gene: TRBJ1-5; d_gene: TRBD1; v_gene: TRBV5-3; abundance: NA; len: 18; CDR3aa: CARSPPGQGAKSNQPQHF; CDR3nt: TGTGCCAGAAGCCCACCGGGACAGGGGGCTAAAAGCAATCAGCCCCAGCATTTT
j_gene: TRBJ1-1; d_gene: NA; v_gene: TRBV9; abundance: NA; len: 12; CDR3aa: CASSVAGTEAFF; CDR3nt: TGTGCCAGCAGCGTAGCAGGCACTGAAGCTTTCTTT
j_gene: TRBJ2-1; d_gene: TRBD2; v_gene: TRBV9; abundance: NA; len: 15; CDR3aa: CASSVSGGMHNEQFF; CDR3nt: TGTGCCAGCAGCGTATCGGGGGGGATGCACAATGAGCAGTTCTTC
j_gene: TRBJ2-1; d_gene: NA; v_gene: TRBV11-2; abundance: NA; len: 16; CDR3aa: CASSLIARSSYNEQFF; CDR3nt: TGTGCCAGCAGCCTCATAGCGAGAAGCTCCTACAATGAGCAGTTCTTC
j_gene: TRBJ2-7; d_gene: TRBD2; v_gene: TRBV10-3; abundance: NA; len: 15; CDR3aa: CAISEFAGEPYEQYF; CDR3nt: TGTGCCATCAGTGAGTTCGCGGGAGAACCGTACGAGCAGTACTTC
j_gene: TRBJ2-3; d_gene: TRBD2; v_gene: TRBV7-9; abundance: NA; len: 14; CDR3aa: CASSLGLAADTQYF; CDR3nt: TGTGCCAGCAGCCTGGGACTAGCTGCAGATACGCAGTATTTT
j_gene: TRBJ2-7; d_gene: TRBD2; v_gene: TRBV28; abundance: NA; len: 16; CDR3aa: CASSSFSGRASYEQYF; CDR3nt: TGTGCCAGCAGTTCCTTTAGCGGGAGGGCCTCCTACGAGCAGTACTTC
j_gene: TRBJ1-5; d_gene: TRBD1; v_gene: TRBV19; abundance: NA; len: 15; CDR3aa: CASSIAGGSNQPQHF; CDR3nt: TGTGCCAGTAGTATCGCAGGGGGCAGCAATCAGCCCCAGCATTTT
j_gene: TRBJ2-2; d_gene: TRBD1; v_gene: TRBV5-1; abundance: NA; len: 16; CDR3aa: CASSLETGVNTGELFF; CDR3nt: TGCGCCAGCAGCTTGGAGACAGGGGTGAACACCGGGGAGCTGTTTTTT
j_gene: TRBJ1-1; d_gene: TRBD1; v_gene: TRBV6-5; abundance: NA; len: 13; CDR3aa: CASRDRGGTEAFF; CDR3nt: TGTGCCAGCAGAGACAGGGGTGGGACTGAAGCTTTCTTT
j_gene: TRBJ1-2; d_gene: TRBD1; v_gene: TRBV5-8; abundance: NA; len: 16; CDR3aa: CASSPAGGQGRYGYTF; CDR3nt: TGTGCCAGCAGCCCCGCCGGCGGACAGGGAAGGTATGGCTACACCTTC
j_gene: TRBJ2-2; d_gene: TRBD2; v_gene: TRBV25-1; abundance: NA; len: 17; CDR3aa: CASSENRLAGYTGELFF; CDR3nt: TGTGCCAGCAGTGAAAATAGACTAGCGGGGTACACCGGGGAGCTGTTTTTT
j_gene: TRBJ2-7; d_gene: NA; v_gene: TRBV14; abundance: NA; len: 14; CDR3aa: CASSRGGIYGEQYF; CDR3nt: TGTGCCAGCAGCCGTGGGGGGATCTATGGCGAGCAGTACTTC
j_gene: TRBJ2-3; d_gene: TRBD1; v_gene: TRBV7-9; abundance: NA; len: 17; CDR3aa: CASTRGQAPLGTDTQYF; CDR3nt: TGTGCCAGCACCCGCGGACAGGCACCTCTTGGCACAGATACGCAGTATTTT
j_gene: TRBJ1-1; d_gene: NA; v_gene: TRBV4-1; abundance: NA; len: 13; CDR3aa: CASSHLGGKEAFF; CDR3nt: TGCGCCAGCAGCCACTTAGGGGGGAAGGAAGCTTTCTTT
j_gene: TRBJ1-3; d_gene: NA; v_gene: TRBV7-9; abundance: NA; len: 16; CDR3aa: CASSLGVRGSGNTIYF; CDR3nt: TGTGCCAGCAGCTTAGGGGTTCGGGGATCTGGAAACACCATATATTTT
j_gene: TRBJ1-1; d_gene: NA; v_gene: TRBV10-1; abundance: few; len: 13; CDR3aa: CASRAGPNTEAFF; CDR3nt: TGCGCCAGCAGGGCTGGACCGAACACTGAAGCTTTCTTT
j_gene: TRBJ2-2; d_gene: TRBD1; v_gene: TRBV19; abundance: few; len: 13; CDR3aa: CASRDSHTGELFF; CDR3nt: TGTGCCAGTCGGGACAGCCACACCGGGGAGCTGTTTTTT
j_gene: TRBJ1-2; d_gene: NA; v_gene: TRBV18; abundance: NA; len: 13; CDR3aa: CASSPEQVWGYTF; CDR3nt: TGTGCCAGCTCACCGGAACAGGTTTGGGGCTACACCTTC
j_gene: TRBJ1-1; d_gene: NA; v_gene: TRBV4-1; abundance: NA; len: 12; CDR3aa: CASSGRNTEAFF; CDR3nt: TGCGCCAGCAGTGGCAGAAACACTGAAGCTTTCTTT
j_gene: TRBJ2-4; d_gene: TRBD2; v_gene: TRBV4-1; abundance: NA; len: 20; CDR3aa: CASRQGLRVRLAGGPNIQYF; CDR3nt: TGCGCCAGCAGACAAGGGCTCCGGGTAAGACTAGCGGGAGGGCCAAACATTCAGTACTTC
j_gene: TRBJ2-7; d_gene: TRBD2; v_gene: TRBV29-1; abundance: NA; len: 14; CDR3aa: CSVGGGRGTYEQYF; CDR3nt: TGCAGCGTTGGGGGCGGGAGGGGAACCTACGAGCAGTACTTC
j_gene: TRBJ2-7; d_gene: NA; v_gene: TRBV4-1; abundance: NA; len: 16; CDR3aa: CASSQGWLARSYEQYF; CDR3nt: TGCGCCAGCAGCCAAGGTTGGCTAGCGAGGTCCTACGAGCAGTACTTC
j_gene: TRBJ2-5; d_gene: TRBD1; v_gene: TRBV19; abundance: NA; len: 15; CDR3aa: CASRRQGAKEETQYF; CDR3nt: TGTGCCAGTAGGAGACAGGGGGCTAAGGAGGAGACCCAGTACTTC
j_gene: TRBJ1-4; d_gene: NA; v_gene: TRBV27; abundance: NA; len: 15; CDR3aa: CASSLSGTAREKLFF; CDR3nt: TGTGCCAGCAGTTTGTCCGGGACCGCGCGGGAAAAACTGTTTTTT
j_gene: TRBJ1-2; d_gene: NA; v_gene: TRBV5-1; abundance: NA; len: 13; CDR3aa: CASSIDINYGYTF; CDR3nt: TGCGCCAGCAGTATAGATATTAACTATGGCTACACCTTC
j_gene: TRBJ2-7; d_gene: NA; v_gene: TRBV9; abundance: NA; len: 14; CDR3aa: CASSADWANNEQYF; CDR3nt: TGTGCCAGCAGCGCGGACTGGGCGAACAACGAGCAGTACTTC
j_gene: TRBJ2-7; d_gene: NA; v_gene: TRBV6-1; abundance: few; len: 13; CDR3aa: CASSEASSYEQYF; CDR3nt: TGTGCCAGCAGTGAAGCGTCTAGCTACGAGCAGTACTTC
j_gene: TRBJ1-1; d_gene: NA; v_gene: TRBV11-2; abundance: NA; len: 16; CDR3aa: CASSPTPGRRAPEAFF; CDR3nt: TGTGCCAGCAGCCCAACCCCGGGCCGAAGAGCGCCTGAAGCTTTCTTT
j_gene: TRBJ2-5; d_gene: NA; v_gene: TRBV23-1; abundance: NA; len: 13; CDR3aa: CASLPSDQETQYF; CDR3nt: TGCGCCAGCCTCCCTTCGGACCAAGAGACCCAGTACTTC
j_gene: TRBJ1-5; d_gene: NA; v_gene: TRBV4-2; abundance: NA; len: 15; CDR3aa: CASSQGQGRDQPQHF; CDR3nt: TGTGCCAGCAGCCAAGGTCAAGGGCGGGATCAGCCCCAGCATTTT
j_gene: TRBJ2-2; d_gene: TRBD1; v_gene: TRBV7-8; abundance: many; len: 19; CDR3aa: CASSLSRDRVVENTGELFF; CDR3nt: TGTGCCAGCAGCCTCTCCCGGGACAGGGTCGTCGAAAACACCGGGGAGCTGTTTTTT
j_gene: TRBJ2-1; d_gene: NA; v_gene: TRBV7-9; abundance: NA; len: 15; CDR3aa: CASSLGGAWGFEQFF; CDR3nt: TGTGCCAGCAGCTTAGGTGGGGCGTGGGGTTTCGAGCAGTTCTTC
j_gene: TRBJ1-4; d_gene: TRBD1; v_gene: TRBV28; abundance: NA; len: 15; CDR3aa: CASRTGGGRDEKLFF; CDR3nt: TGTGCCAGCAGAACAGGGGGGGGGCGCGATGAAAAACTGTTTTTT
j_gene: TRBJ2-7; d_gene: NA; v_gene: TRBV9; abundance: NA; len: 12; CDR3aa: CASSPRPYEQYF; CDR3nt: TGTGCCAGCAGCCCTCGTCCTTACGAGCAGTACTTC
j_gene: TRBJ2-3; d_gene: NA; v_gene: TRBV6-6; abundance: NA; len: 11; CDR3aa: CASSPQDTQYF; CDR3nt: TGTGCCAGCAGCCCCCAAGATACGCAGTATTTT
j_gene: TRBJ2-3; d_gene: NA; v_gene: TRBV13; abundance: once; len: 13; CDR3aa: CASSLATRDTQYF; CDR3nt: TGTGCCAGCAGCTTAGCCACAAGGGATACGCAGTATTTT
j_gene: TRBJ1-5; d_gene: NA; v_gene: TRBV19; abundance: once; len: 15; CDR3aa: CASNRQVNSNQPQHF; CDR3nt: TGTGCCAGTAACCGACAGGTAAATAGCAATCAGCCCCAGCATTTT
j_gene: TRBJ2-2; d_gene: TRBD2; v_gene: TRBV4-1; abundance: NA; len: 15; CDR3aa: CASSSGTSHTGELFF; CDR3nt: TGCGCCAGCAGTTCCGGGACTAGTCACACCGGGGAGCTGTTTTTT
j_gene: TRBJ2-7; d_gene: NA; v_gene: TRBV11-2; abundance: NA; len: 15; CDR3aa: CASSSTEGLYHEQYF; CDR3nt: TGTGCCAGCAGCTCGACGGAGGGACTTTATCACGAGCAGTACTTC
j_gene: TRBJ2-7; d_gene: TRBD1; v_gene: TRBV19; abundance: NA; len: 17; CDR3aa: CASSIRPRTGRSYEQYF; CDR3nt: TGTGCCAGTAGTATCCGGCCAAGGACAGGCCGCTCCTACGAGCAGTACTTC
j_gene: TRBJ2-1; d_gene: TRBD1; v_gene: TRBV29-1; abundance: NA; len: 16; CDR3aa: CSVENGQDFYYNEQFF; CDR3nt: TGCAGCGTTGAAAATGGACAGGACTTTTACTACAATGAGCAGTTCTTC
j_gene: TRBJ2-5; d_gene: NA; v_gene: TRBV7-8; abundance: NA; len: 16; CDR3aa: CASSSARLRLQETQYF; CDR3nt: TGTGCCAGCAGCTCGGCGCGGCTTCGACTCCAAGAGACCCAGTACTTC
j_gene: TRBJ2-3; d_gene: NA; v_gene: TRBV7-9; abundance: once; len: 14; CDR3aa: CASSQPRETDTQYF; CDR3nt: TGTGCCAGCAGCCAGCCTCGAGAGACAGATACGCAGTATTTT
j_gene: TRBJ2-1; d_gene: NA; v_gene: TRBV7-2; abundance: NA; len: 15; CDR3aa: CASSLAPGVYNEQFF; CDR3nt: TGTGCCAGCAGCTTAGCCCCAGGCGTATACAATGAGCAGTTCTTC
j_gene: TRBJ2-1; d_gene: NA; v_gene: TRBV19; abundance: NA; len: 15; CDR3aa: CASSIYRSSYNEQFF; CDR3nt: TGTGCCAGTAGTATATACAGAAGCTCCTACAATGAGCAGTTCTTC
j_gene: TRBJ1-3; d_gene: NA; v_gene: TRBV19; abundance: NA; len: 12; CDR3aa: CASLQPGNTIYF; CDR3nt: TGTGCCAGTCTTCAGCCTGGAAACACCATATATTTT
j_gene: TRBJ2-7; d_gene: TRBD1; v_gene: TRBV23-1; abundance: NA; len: 17; CDR3aa: CASSQYSEGQGSYEQYF; CDR3nt: TGCGCCAGCAGTCAATATTCCGAGGGACAGGGGTCCTACGAGCAGTACTTC
j_gene: TRBJ2-1; d_gene: NA; v_gene: TRBV7-9; abundance: once; len: 11; CDR3aa: CASSRTLEQFF; CDR3nt: TGTGCCAGCAGCCGTACGCTTGAGCAGTTCTTC
j_gene: TRBJ2-2; d_gene: NA; v_gene: TRBV7-2; abundance: NA; len: 13; CDR3aa: CASRLHGTGELFF; CDR3nt: TGTGCCAGCCGCCTCCATGGGACCGGGGAGCTGTTTTTT
j_gene: TRBJ2-5; d_gene: NA; v_gene: TRBV29-1; abundance: NA; len: 14; CDR3aa: CSVGGTAGWETQYF; CDR3nt: TGCAGCGTTGGCGGGACAGCGGGATGGGAGACCCAGTACTTC
j_gene: TRBJ1-5; d_gene: TRBD1; v_gene: TRBV28; abundance: NA; len: 13; CDR3aa: CASRRTGQGDQHF; CDR3nt: TGTGCCAGCAGACGCACCGGACAGGGTGACCAGCATTTT
j_gene: TRBJ1-2; d_gene: NA; v_gene: TRBV6-5; abundance: once; len: 13; CDR3aa: CASSYSRGAGYTF; CDR3nt: TGTGCCAGCAGTTACTCGCGGGGGGCTGGCTACACCTTC
j_gene: TRBJ1-1; d_gene: NA; v_gene: TRBV6-6; abundance: few; len: 13; CDR3aa: CASTLISGTEAFF; CDR3nt: TGTGCCAGCACCCTCATCTCAGGTACCGAAGCTTTCTTT
j_gene: TRBJ2-7; d_gene: NA; v_gene: TRBV7-2; abundance: once; len: 15; CDR3aa: CASNFPRLNSYEQYF; CDR3nt: TGTGCCAGCAACTTCCCCCGACTAAACTCCTACGAGCAGTACTTC
j_gene: TRBJ1-3; d_gene: TRBD1; v_gene: TRBV5-1; abundance: NA; len: 17; CDR3aa: CASSLGPNTGAGNTIYF; CDR3nt: TGCGCCAGCAGCTTGGGGCCAAATACAGGGGCTGGAAACACCATATATTTT